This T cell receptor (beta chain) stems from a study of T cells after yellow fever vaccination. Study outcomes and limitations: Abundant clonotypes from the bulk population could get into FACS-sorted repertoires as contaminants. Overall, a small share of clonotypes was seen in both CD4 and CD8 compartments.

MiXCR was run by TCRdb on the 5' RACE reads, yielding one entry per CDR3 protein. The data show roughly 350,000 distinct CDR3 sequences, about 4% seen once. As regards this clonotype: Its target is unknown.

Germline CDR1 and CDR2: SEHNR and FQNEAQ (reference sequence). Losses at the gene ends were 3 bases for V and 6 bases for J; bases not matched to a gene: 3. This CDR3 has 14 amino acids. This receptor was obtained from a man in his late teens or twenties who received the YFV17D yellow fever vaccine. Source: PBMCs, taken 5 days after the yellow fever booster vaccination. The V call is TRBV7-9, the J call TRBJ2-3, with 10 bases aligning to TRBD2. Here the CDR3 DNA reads TGTGCCAGCAGCTTTACTAGCGGGGAGGATACGCAGTATTTT. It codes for CASSFTSGEDTQYF.